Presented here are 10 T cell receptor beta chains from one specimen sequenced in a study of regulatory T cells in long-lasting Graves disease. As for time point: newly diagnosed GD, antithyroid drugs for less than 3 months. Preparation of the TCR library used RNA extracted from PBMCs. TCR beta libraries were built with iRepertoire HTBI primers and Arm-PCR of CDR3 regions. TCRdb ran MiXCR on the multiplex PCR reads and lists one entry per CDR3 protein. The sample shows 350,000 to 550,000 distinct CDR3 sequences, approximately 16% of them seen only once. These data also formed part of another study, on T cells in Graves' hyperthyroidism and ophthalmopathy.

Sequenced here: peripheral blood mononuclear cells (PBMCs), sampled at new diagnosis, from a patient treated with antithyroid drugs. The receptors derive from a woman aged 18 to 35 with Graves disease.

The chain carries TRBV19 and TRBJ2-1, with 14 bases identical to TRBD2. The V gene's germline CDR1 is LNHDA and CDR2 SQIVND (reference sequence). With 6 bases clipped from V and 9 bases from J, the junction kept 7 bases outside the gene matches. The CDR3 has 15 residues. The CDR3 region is CASSGLAGGRGEQFF. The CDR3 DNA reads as TGTGCCAGTAGCGGACTAGCGGGGGGCCGCGGTGAGCAGTTCTTC.

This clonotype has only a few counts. CDR3 amino acids: CASSGGGTKNIQYF. In DNA form, the CDR3 reads TGTGCCAGCAGTGGGGGTGGGACCAAAAACATTCAGTACTTC. The chain carries TRBV6-1 and TRBJ2-4, with D hard to call. V lost 4 bases and J 2 bases, leaving 9 bases between the germline ends. CDR3 length equals 14 residues. CDR1 and CDR2 (germline): MNHNS, SASEGT.

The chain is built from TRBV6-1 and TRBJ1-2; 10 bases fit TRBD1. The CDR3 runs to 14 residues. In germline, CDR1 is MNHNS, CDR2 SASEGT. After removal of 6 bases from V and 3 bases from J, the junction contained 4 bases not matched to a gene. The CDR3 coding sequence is TGTGCCAGCAGGACAGGGGGCTTGGACTATGGCTACACCTTC. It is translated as CASRTGGLDYGYTF.

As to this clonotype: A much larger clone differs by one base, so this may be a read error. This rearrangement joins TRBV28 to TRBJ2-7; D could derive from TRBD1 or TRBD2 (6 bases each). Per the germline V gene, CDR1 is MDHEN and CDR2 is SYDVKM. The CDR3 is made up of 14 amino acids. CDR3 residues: CTSSFVGGLYEQYF. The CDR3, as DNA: TGTACCAGCAGTTTTGTCGGGGGCCTCTACGAGCAGTACTTC.

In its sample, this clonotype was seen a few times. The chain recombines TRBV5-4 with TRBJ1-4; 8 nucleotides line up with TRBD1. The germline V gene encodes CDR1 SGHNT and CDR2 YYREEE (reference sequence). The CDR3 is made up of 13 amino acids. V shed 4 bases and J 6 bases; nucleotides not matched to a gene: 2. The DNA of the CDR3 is TGTGCCAGCAGCCCGGACAGGGATGAAAAACTGTTTTTT. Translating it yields CASSPDRDEKLFF.

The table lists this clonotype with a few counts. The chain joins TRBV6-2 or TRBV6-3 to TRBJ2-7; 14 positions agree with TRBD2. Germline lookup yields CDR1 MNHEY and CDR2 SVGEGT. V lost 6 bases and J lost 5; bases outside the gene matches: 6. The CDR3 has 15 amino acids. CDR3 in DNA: TGTGCCAGCAGGGGGACTAGCGGGAGATGGAACGAGCAGTACTTC. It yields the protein CASRGTSGRWNEQYF.

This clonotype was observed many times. In DNA, the CDR3 is TGTGCCAGCACCCCCCCCGGGCCAGACACCCAGTACTTC. Protein: CASTPPGPDTQYF. The gene calls are TRBV7-2 and TRBJ2-5; no clear D gene. Trimming shortened V by 7 bases and J by 8 bases, and 17 bases separated the two germline ends. The CDR3 sequence is 13 residues long. The germline CDR1 and CDR2 sequences are SGHTA and FQGNSA.

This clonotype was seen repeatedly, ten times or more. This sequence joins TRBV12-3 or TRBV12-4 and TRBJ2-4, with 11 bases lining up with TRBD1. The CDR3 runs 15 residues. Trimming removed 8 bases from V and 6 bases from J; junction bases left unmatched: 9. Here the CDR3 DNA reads TGTGCCAGCGGACGGGACAGGGGGTTCCTAAACATTCAGTACTTC. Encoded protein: CASGRDRGFLNIQYF.

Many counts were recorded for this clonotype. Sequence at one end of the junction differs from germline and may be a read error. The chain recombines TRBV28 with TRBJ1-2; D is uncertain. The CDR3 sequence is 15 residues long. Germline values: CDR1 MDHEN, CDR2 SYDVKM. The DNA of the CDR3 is TGTGCCAGCAGTTTATCTTTGGGCCAAAACTATGGCCACACCTTC. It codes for CASSLSLGQNYGHTF.

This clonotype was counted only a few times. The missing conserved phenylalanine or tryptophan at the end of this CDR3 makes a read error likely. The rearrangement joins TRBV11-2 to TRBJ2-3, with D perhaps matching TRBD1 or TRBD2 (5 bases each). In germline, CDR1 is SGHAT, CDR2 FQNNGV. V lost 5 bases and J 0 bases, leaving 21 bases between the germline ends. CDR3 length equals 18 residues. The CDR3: CASSVLTGTKYSTDTQYL. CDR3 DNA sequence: TGTGCCAGCAGCGTTCTTACCGGGACCAAGTATAGCACAGATACGCAGTATCTT.